This T cell receptor beta chain is from a study of blood T cell repertoires in COVID-19. How the authors handled the data: Reference gene primers were amplified, and this amplification served to estimate nucleated cell counts. This table comes from immunoSEQ multiplex PCR, and its TCRdb copy is limited to in-frame clones, with some not included. The DNA gave D and trimming, while V, J and clone size come from that table. The table has a few hundred thousand clones, almost 90% seen once; the top ten hold over 9%. Patients of the Seattle cohort, enrolled during active infection, were followed longitudinally. The germline V gene has CDR1 LNHDA and CDR2 SQIVND (reference sequence). V was shortened by 7 bases and J by 1 base, with 16 bases between the two germline ends. The CDR3 runs to 15 residues.

J is TRBJ1-1 and V is TRBV19; D is ambiguous. Sequenced input: peripheral blood. This clonotype was obtained from a woman aged 30 to 39 with COVID-19, enrolled during active disease. CDR3 loop: CASTPTPSGNTEAFF. CDR3 nucleotide sequence: TGTGCCAGTACCCCGACACCTTCTGGGAACACTGAAGCTTTCTTT.